This T cell receptor beta chain was obtained from a study of cytomegalovirus exposure and HLA in healthy donors. Study-level findings and limits: As was reported, the classifier diagnosed cytomegalovirus status with high specificity and sensitivity. A later analysis linked a missense variant in DCLRE1C to the trimming of TCR beta V and J genes.

This CDR3 comprises 15 residues. Germline trimming cut 3 bases from V and 4 bases from J; bases unmatched to any gene: 1. CDR1 and CDR2 from the germline V gene are KGHSH and LQKENI. PCR employed 60 Vbeta and 13 Jbeta primers. Here immunoSEQ multiplex PCR was the method, and the copy in TCRdb shows in-frame clones only, minus some. This sample has about 200,000 clones, with 80% to 85% found just once. This clone was recorded a few times. Its specificity is not known. V is TRBV18 and J is TRBJ2-5; 14 bases agree with TRBD2. Input material: PBMCs. The sequence derives from a woman aged 45-65 years in good health and CMV-seropositive. The CDR3 DNA reads as TGTGCCAGCTCACCCGGGACTAGCGGGGGAGAGACCCAGTACTTC. Translating gives CASSPGTSGGETQYF.